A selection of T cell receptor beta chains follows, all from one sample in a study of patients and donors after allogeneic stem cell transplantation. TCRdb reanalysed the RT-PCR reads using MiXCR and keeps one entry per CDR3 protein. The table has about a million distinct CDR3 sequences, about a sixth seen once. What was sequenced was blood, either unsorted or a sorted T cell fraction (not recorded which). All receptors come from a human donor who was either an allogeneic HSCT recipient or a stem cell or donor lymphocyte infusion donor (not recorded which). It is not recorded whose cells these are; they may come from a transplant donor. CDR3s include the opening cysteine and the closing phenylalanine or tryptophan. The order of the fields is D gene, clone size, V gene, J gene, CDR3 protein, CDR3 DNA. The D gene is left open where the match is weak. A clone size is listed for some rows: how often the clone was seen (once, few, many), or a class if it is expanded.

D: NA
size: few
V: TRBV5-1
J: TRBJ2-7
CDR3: CASSLARRGAASYEQYF
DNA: TGCGCCAGCAGCCTGGCCCGTAGGGGAGCTGCCTCCTACGAGCAGTACTTC

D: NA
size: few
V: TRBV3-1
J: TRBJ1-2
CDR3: CASSQTPAARGYGYTF
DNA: TGTGCCAGCAGCCAAACGCCCGCCGCGCGGGGGTATGGCTACACCTTC

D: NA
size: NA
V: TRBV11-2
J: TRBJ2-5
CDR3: CASSLEGIRGGETQYF
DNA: TGTGCCAGCAGCTTAGAGGGGATACGAGGAGGAGAGACCCAGTACTTC

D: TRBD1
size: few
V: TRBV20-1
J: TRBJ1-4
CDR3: CSARGQGASEKLFF
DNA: TGCAGTGCTAGAGGCCAGGGGGCTAGTGAAAAACTGTTTTTT

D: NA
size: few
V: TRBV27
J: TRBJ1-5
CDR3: CASSRTAGVVQPQHF
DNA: TGTGCCAGCAGCAGAACCGCCGGGGTAGTTCAGCCCCAGCATTTT

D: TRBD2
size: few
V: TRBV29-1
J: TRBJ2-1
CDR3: CSAPGSGSGDEQFF
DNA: TGCAGCGCCCCCGGGAGCGGGAGTGGTGATGAGCAGTTCTTC

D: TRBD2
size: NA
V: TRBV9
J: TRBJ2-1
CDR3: CASSAGGGSYNEQFF
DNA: TGTGCCAGCAGCGCCGGGGGGGGCTCCTACAATGAGCAGTTCTTC

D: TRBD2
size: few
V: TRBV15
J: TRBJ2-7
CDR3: CATSNREGMYEQYF
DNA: TGTGCCACCAGCAACCGGGAGGGAATGTACGAGCAGTACTTC

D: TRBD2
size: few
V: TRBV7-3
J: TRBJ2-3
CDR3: CASSYGTSLFRTDTQYF
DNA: TGTGCCAGCAGCTACGGGACTAGCTTGTTTCGCACAGATACGCAGTATTTT

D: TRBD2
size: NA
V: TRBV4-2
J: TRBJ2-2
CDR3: CASSQGLAGGVGELFF
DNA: TGTGCCAGCAGCCAAGGACTAGCGGGAGGGGTAGGGGAGCTGTTTTTT

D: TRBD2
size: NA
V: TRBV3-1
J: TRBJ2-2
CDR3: CASRPTSGRGSGELFF
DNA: TGTGCCAGCAGGCCTACTAGCGGGAGAGGGTCCGGGGAGCTGTTTTTT

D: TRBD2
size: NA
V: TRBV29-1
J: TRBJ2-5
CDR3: CSARLAGSQETQYF
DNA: TGCAGCGCAAGACTAGCGGGGAGTCAAGAGACCCAGTACTTC

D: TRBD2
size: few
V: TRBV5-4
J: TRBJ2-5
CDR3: CASSTNSGSETQYF
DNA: TGTGCCAGCAGCACCAATAGCGGGAGCGAGACCCAGTACTTC

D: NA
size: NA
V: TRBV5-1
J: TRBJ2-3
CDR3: CASSLDRSVNTQYF
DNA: TGCGCCAGCAGCTTGGATCGCTCGGTTAATACGCAGTATTTT

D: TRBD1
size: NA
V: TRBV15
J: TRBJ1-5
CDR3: CATSSRGGSPQHF
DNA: TGTGCCACCAGCAGTAGAGGGGGCTCCCCCCAGCATTTT

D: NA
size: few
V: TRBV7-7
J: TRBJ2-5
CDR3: CASRPVFWETQYF
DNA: TGTGCCAGCAGACCAGTCTTTTGGGAGACCCAGTACTTC

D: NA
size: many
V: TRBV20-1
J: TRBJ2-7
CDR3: CSAIAQAEQYF
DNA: TGCAGTGCTATCGCTCAGGCCGAGCAGTACTTC

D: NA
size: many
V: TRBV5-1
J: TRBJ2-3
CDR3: CASSLARAGDTQYF
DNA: TGCGCCAGCAGCTTGGCCCGGGCTGGGGATACGCAGTATTTT

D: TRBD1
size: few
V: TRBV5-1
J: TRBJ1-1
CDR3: CASSLLTGGRNTEAFF
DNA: TGCGCCAGCAGCTTGCTGACAGGGGGCAGGAACACTGAAGCTTTCTTT

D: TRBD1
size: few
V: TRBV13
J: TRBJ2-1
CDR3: CASSPTTTGVLGNEQFF
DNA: TGTGCCAGCAGCCCCACTACGACAGGGGTCCTCGGGAATGAGCAGTTCTTC

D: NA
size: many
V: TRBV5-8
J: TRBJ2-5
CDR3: CASSFVETQYF
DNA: TGTGCCAGCAGCTTTGTTGAGACCCAGTACTTC

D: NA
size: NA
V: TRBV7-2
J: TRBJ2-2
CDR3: CASSRRVEAGELFF
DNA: TGTGCCAGCAGCCGGAGGGTGGAGGCGGGGGAGCTGTTTTTT

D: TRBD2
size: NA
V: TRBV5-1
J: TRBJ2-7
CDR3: CASSTTSGGSYEQYF
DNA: TGCGCCAGCAGCACGACTAGCGGGGGTTCCTACGAGCAGTACTTC

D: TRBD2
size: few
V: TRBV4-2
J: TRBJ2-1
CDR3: CASSPGLAGDPYNEQFF
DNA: TGTGCCAGCAGCCCCGGACTAGCGGGGGACCCCTACAATGAGCAGTTCTTC

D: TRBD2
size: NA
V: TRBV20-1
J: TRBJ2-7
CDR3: CSAKTGGLYEQYF
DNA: TGCAGTGCGAAAACGGGGGGGCTATACGAGCAGTACTTC

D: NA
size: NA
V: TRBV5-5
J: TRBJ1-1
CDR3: CASSFWGLEAFF
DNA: TGTGCCAGCAGCTTCTGGGGGCTGGAAGCTTTCTTT

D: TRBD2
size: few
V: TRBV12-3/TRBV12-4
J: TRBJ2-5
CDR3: CASSPNGLVLTQYF
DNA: TGTGCCAGCAGTCCAAACGGACTAGTGTTGACCCAGTACTTC

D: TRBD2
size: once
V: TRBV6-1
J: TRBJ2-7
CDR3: CASTAGGRGEQYF
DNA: TGTGCCAGCACCGCGGGGGGCCGGGGCGAGCAGTACTTC

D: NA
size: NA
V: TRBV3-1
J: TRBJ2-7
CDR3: CASSHTVSYEQYF
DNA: TGTGCCAGCAGCCATACAGTTTCCTACGAGCAGTACTTC

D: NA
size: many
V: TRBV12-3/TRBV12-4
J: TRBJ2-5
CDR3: CASRGRTYQETQYF
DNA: TGTGCCAGCAGGGGTCGGACTTACCAAGAGACCCAGTACTTC

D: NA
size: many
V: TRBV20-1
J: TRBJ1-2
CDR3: CSATGQVKISGTF
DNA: TGCAGTGCCACGGGGCAGGTGAAAATTTCCGGTACCTTC

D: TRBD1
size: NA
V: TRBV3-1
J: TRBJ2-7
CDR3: CASSPGQGHSYEQYF
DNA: TGTGCCAGCAGCCCAGGACAGGGGCACTCCTACGAGCAGTACTTC

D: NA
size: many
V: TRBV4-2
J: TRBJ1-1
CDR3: CASSQDEAGVTEAFF
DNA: TGTGCCAGCAGCCAAGACGAAGCCGGGGTCACTGAAGCTTTCTTT

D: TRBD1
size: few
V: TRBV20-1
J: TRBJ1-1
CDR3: CSAMTGGADRSEAFF
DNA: TGCAGTGCTATGACAGGGGGCGCGGACCGATCCGAAGCTTTCTTT

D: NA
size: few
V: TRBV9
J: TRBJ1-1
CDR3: CASSEAGRGHTEAFF
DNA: TGTGCCAGCAGCGAAGCCGGGAGGGGCCACACTGAAGCTTTCTTT

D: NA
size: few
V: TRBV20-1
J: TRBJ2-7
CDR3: CSAVGSVVYEQYF
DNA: TGCAGTGCCGTGGGGTCCGTGGTCTACGAGCAGTACTTC

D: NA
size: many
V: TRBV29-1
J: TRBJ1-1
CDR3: CSVRREDREGTEAFF
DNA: TGCAGCGTTCGCAGGGAGGATCGTGAGGGCACTGAAGCTTTCTTT

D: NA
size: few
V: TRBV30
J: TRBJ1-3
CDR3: CAWSVGLLSGNTIYF
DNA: TGTGCCTGGAGTGTAGGACTCCTCTCTGGAAACACCATATATTTT

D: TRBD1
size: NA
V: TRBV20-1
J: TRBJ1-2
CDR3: CSVRTGWEGYTF
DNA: TGCAGTGTCCGGACAGGGTGGGAAGGCTACACCTTC

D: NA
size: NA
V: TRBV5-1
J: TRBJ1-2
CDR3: CASREPGASGYTF
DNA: TGCGCCAGCAGGGAGCCGGGGGCCAGTGGCTACACCTTC

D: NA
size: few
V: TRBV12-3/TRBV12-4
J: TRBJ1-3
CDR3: CASSTGPSGNTIYF
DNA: TGTGCCAGCAGCACAGGACCCTCTGGAAACACCATATATTTT

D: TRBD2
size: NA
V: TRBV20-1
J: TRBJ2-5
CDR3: CSAISGRLGETQYF
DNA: TGCAGTGCCATTAGCGGGAGGTTAGGAGAGACCCAGTACTTC

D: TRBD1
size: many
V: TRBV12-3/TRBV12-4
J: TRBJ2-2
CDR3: CASSRTGGTGELFF
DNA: TGTGCCAGCAGTAGGACAGGGGGCACCGGGGAGCTGTTTTTT

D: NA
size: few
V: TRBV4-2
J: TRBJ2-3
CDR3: CASSQESLRGPAQYF
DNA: TGTGCCAGCAGCCAAGAGAGCCTCCGGGGACCGGCGCAGTATTTT

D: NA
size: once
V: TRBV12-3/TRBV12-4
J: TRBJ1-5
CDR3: CASSSGTVTNQPQHF
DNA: TGTGCCAGCAGTTCCGGGACGGTCACCAATCAGCCCCAGCATTTT

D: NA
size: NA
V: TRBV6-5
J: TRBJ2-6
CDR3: CASSYSGLPPGANVLTF
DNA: TGTGCCAGCAGTTACTCCGGGCTCCCACCGGGGGCCAACGTCCTGACTTTC

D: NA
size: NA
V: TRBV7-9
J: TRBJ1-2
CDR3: CASSPGHNLGGYTF
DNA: TGTGCCAGCAGCCCAGGACATAACCTAGGTGGCTACACCTTC

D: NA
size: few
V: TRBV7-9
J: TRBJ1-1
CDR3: CASSLALPGRFVTEAFF
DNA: TGTGCCAGCAGCTTAGCGCTGCCGGGGAGGTTCGTCACTGAAGCTTTCTTT

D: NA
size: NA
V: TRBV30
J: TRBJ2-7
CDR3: CAWSISRTAEQYF
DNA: TGTGCCTGGAGTATATCCCGGACAGCCGAGCAGTACTTC

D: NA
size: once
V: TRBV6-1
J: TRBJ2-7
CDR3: CASSPYPDSSYEQYF
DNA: TGTGCCAGCAGCCCGTACCCGGACAGCTCCTACGAGCAGTACTTC

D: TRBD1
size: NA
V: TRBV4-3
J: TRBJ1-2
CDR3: CASSQDIVQGGYTF
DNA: TGCGCCAGCAGCCAAGATATCGTACAGGGGGGCTACACCTTC

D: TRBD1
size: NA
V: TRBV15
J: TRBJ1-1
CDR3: CATSRDGRTGVTEAFF
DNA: TGTGCCACCAGCAGAGATGGTAGGACAGGGGTTACTGAAGCTTTCTTT

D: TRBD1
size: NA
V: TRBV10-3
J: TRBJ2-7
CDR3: CAISESVGAQGAHEQYF
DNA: TGTGCCATCAGTGAGTCTGTGGGAGCCCAGGGGGCCCACGAGCAGTACTTC

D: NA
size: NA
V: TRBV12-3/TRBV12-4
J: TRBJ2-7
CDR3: CASSFGPPGQYF
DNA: TGTGCCAGCAGTTTTGGCCCCCCTGGGCAGTACTTC

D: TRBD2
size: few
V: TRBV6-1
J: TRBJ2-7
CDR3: CASSKDSGRAFGYF
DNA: TGTGCCAGCAGTAAAGATAGCGGGAGGGCCTTTGGATACTTC

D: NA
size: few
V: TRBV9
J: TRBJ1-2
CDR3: CASSDSGADGYTF
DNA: TGTGCCAGCAGCGATTCTGGGGCGGATGGCTACACCTTC

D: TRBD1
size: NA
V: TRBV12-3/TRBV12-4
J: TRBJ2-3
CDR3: CASSFLQGVDTQYF
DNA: TGTGCCAGCAGTTTCTTACAGGGGGTAGATACGCAGTATTTT

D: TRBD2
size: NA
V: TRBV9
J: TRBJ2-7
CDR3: CASSVAGGPRDEQYF
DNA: TGTGCCAGCAGCGTAGCGGGAGGGCCGCGGGACGAGCAGTACTTC

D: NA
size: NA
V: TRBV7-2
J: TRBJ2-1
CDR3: CASSSGGTGIEQFF
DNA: TGTGCCAGCAGCTCGGGGGGGACAGGGATCGAGCAGTTCTTC

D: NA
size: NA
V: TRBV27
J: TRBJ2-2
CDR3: CASSLASTPNTGELFF
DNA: TGTGCCAGCAGTTTAGCTTCTACCCCGAACACCGGGGAGCTGTTTTTT